This T cell receptor beta chain emerged from a study of cytotoxic CD8 clonotypes in ibrutinib-treated CLL. Study-wide results and caveats: Treatment left the uncommon public clonotypes either contracted or stable in frequency. Clonality increased at ibrutinib response and stayed stable in sustained remission. At progression, however, it fell back toward baseline.

Assay: immunoSEQ multiplex PCR; the TCRdb copy retains only in-frame clones and omits some. The data contain about 140,000 clones, roughly 80% of them singletons. Germline CDR1 and CDR2: SEHNR and FQNEAQ (reference sequence). The V end was cut by 1 base, the J end by 7 bases, with 7 bases between. This CDR3 is 13 amino acids long. About this clone: Its antigen is still unknown.

The input for sequencing was PBMCs, taken after 12 months of ibrutinib treatment. This TCR was sampled from a human donor with chronic lymphocytic leukemia. The chain combines TRBV7-9 with TRBJ2-2; D gene uncertain. For the CDR3, the DNA is TGTGCCAGCAGCTTAGTGGGCGGCGGGGAGCTGTTTTTT. Its protein is CASSLVGGGELFF.